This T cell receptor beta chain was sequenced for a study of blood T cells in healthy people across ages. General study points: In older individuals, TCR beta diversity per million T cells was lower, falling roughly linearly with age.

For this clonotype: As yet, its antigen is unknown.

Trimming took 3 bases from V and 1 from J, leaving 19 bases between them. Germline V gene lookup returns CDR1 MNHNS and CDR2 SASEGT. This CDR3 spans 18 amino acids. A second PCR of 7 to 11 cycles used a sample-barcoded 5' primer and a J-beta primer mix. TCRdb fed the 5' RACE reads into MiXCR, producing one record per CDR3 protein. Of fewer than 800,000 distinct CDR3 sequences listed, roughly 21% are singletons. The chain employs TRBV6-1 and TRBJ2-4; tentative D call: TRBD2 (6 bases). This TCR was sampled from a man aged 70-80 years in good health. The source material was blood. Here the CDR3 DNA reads TGTGCCAGCAGTGAGAAGGCGGGGCTCGGAGGGGCCAAAAACATTCAGTACTTC. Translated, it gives CASSEKAGLGGAKNIQYF.